The clone carrying this T cell receptor beta chain was recorded many times. The ends were cut back, 0 bases at V and 8 bases at J, with 18 bases in the middle. From germline, CDR1 is SGHKS and CDR2 YYEKEE (reference sequence). CDR3 size: 16 residues. Noted time point: patch test 2, 6 weeks after DPC sensitization. Treatment in this sample: therapeutic diphenylcyclopropenone sensitization with weekly scalp DPC. This entry comes from a study of human T cells and chemical hapten exposure. TCRdb reprocessed the RACE reads via MiXCR and lists one record per CDR3 protein. This sample yields about 140,000 distinct CDR3 sequences, of which approximately 12% are seen a single time; around 1.4% belongs to the top ten.

The input for sequencing was whole blood, taken in connection with sensitization to the hapten diphenylcyclopropenone (DPC). The TCR originated in a woman aged 50 to 60 with alopecia areata. Some clones in this sample may be carry-over from other donors' samples. The chain couples TRBV5-5 to TRBJ1-3; D remains unclear. The CDR3 protein is CASSLALTARGDTIYF. The CDR3 nucleotides read TGTGCCAGCAGCTTGGCCCTAACCGCACGCGGGGACACCATATATTTT. Combining the CDR3 with reference TRBV5-5 and TRBJ1-3 gives the whole variable domain DAGVTQSPTHLIKTRGQQVTLRCSPISGHKSVSWYQQVLGQGPQFIFQYYEKEERGRGNFPDRFSARQFPNYSSELNVNALLLGDSALYLCASSLALTARGDTIYFGEGSWLTVV.